The clone carrying this TCR beta chain was recorded many times. The sample is drawn from a study of patients and donors after allogeneic stem cell transplantation. MiXCR was run by TCRdb on the RT-PCR reads, yielding one entry per CDR3 protein. Here the sample spans 25,000 or so distinct CDR3 sequences, 7.5% to 9% being singletons. V was pared by 5 bases and J by 7 bases, with 14 bases between. Germline CDR1 is KGHSH and CDR2 is LQKENI. This CDR3 region has 13 residues. The source is a human donor who was either an allogeneic HSCT recipient or a stem cell or donor lymphocyte infusion donor (not recorded which). It is not recorded whose cells these are; they may come from a transplant donor. Sequencing was carried out using blood, either unsorted or a sorted T cell fraction (not recorded which). The J gene is TRBJ1-1, the V gene TRBV18; D is unclear. This chain's CDR3 is CASSVGSPSEAFF. In DNA, the CDR3 is TGTGCCAGCTCAGTCGGTTCGCCAAGTGAAGCTTTCTTT.